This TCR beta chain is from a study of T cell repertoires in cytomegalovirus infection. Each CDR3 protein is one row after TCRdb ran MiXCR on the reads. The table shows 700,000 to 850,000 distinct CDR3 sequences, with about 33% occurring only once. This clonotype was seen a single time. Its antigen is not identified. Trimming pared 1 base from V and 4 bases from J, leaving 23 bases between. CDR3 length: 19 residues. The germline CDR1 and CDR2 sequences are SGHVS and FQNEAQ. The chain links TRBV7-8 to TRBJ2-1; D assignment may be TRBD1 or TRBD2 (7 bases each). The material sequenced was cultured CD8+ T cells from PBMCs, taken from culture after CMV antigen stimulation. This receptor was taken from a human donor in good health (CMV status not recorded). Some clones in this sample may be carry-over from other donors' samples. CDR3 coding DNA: TGTGCCAGCAGCTTAGGGCACAGGGGAGGGCAATGGCCTTACAATGAGCAGTTCTTC. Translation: CASSLGHRGGQWPYNEQFF.